One sample yielded the 10 T cell receptor beta chains listed below, sequenced in a study of cytomegalovirus exposure and HLA in healthy donors. PCR involved 60 Vbeta and 13 Jbeta primers. Sequencing used immunoSEQ multiplex PCR; TCRdb keeps in-frame clones, though not all of them. The sample lists 170,000 or so clones; roughly 79% were seen once. The material sequenced was PBMCs. The source of these receptors is a male donor in good health and CMV-seronegative.

The chain recombines TRBV28 with TRBJ2-7; TRBD2 is a possible D gene (6 bases). The CDR3 loop spans 14 amino acids. V lost 7 bases to trimming and J lost 0 bases, with 13 bases between them. Germline V lookup: CDR1 MDHEN, CDR2 SYDVKM. In nucleotides, the CDR3 is TGTGCCAGCACCGAGGGAGGCAGCTCCTACGAGCAGTACTTC. Encoded protein: CASTEGGSSYEQYF. The full variable domain, in which reference TRBV28 and TRBJ2-7 provide the parts outside the CDR3, is DVKVTQSSRYLVKRTGEKVFLECVQDMDHENMFWYRQDPGLGLRLIYFSYDVKMKEKGDIPEGYSVSREKKERFSLILESASTNQTSMYLCASTEGGSSYEQYFGPGTRLTVT.

CDR3 loop: CASRLGLEYNEQFF. DNA of the CDR3: TGTGCCAGCAGGCTGGGACTGGAGTACAATGAGCAGTTCTTC. V usage is TRBV27 and J usage is TRBJ2-1, with D maybe TRBD2 (6 bases). The length of the CDR3 is 14 residues. The germline V gene encodes CDR1 MNHEY and CDR2 SMNVEV (reference sequence). Between the trimmed V and J ends, which lost 6 bases and 4 bases, there was a span of 13 bases.

The chain employs TRBV9 and TRBJ1-6; D not resolved. The V gene lost 0 bases and the J gene lost 5 bases, with 18 bases spanning the gap. The CDR3 length is 18 residues. The germline V gene encodes CDR1 SGDLS and CDR2 YYNGEE. The CDR3 sequence: CASSVAPTRAPNNSPLHF. CDR3 bases: TGTGCCAGCAGCGTAGCTCCCACGAGGGCCCCAAATAATTCACCCCTCCACTTT.

This rearrangement joins TRBV29-1 to TRBJ1-5, with a weak D call TRBD1 (5 bases). V was cut by 5 bases and J by 2 bases, with 13 bases left in between. Germline V gene data show CDR1 as SQVTM and CDR2 as ANQGSEA. CDR3 size: 14 residues. CDR3 amino acids: CSVNFGGGNQPQHF. The DNA of the CDR3 is TGCAGCGTTAATTTCGGGGGGGGCAATCAGCCCCAGCATTTT.

This rearrangement joins TRBV7-9 to TRBJ1-3; D gene uncertain. The CDR3 extends over 13 amino acids. The V and J ends lost 6 bases and 7 bases respectively, with 13 bases between them. Germline CDR1 is SEHNR and CDR2 is FQNEAQ (reference sequence). Here the CDR3 reads CASRSAPGNTIYF. The CDR3 nucleotides are TGTGCCAGCAGGTCCGCCCCGGGGAACACCATATATTTT.

The V and J genes are TRBV28 and TRBJ2-7; possibly TRBD2 for D (6 bases). The CDR3 contains 18 residues. Per germline, CDR1 MDHEN and CDR2 SYDVKM. Trimming took 3 bases from V and 2 from J, leaving 23 bases between them. The CDR3 sequence is CASSFPAGSGGPPYEQYF. The DNA of the CDR3 is TGTGCCAGCAGTTTCCCAGCGGGTAGCGGCGGGCCACCCTACGAGCAGTACTTC.

This clone has a single count. The chain is built from TRBV6-4 and TRBJ2-1, with 9 positions matching TRBD2. This CDR3 is built from 15 residues. V lost 3 bases to trimming and J lost 5 bases; unmatched junction nucleotides: 5. The germline CDR1 and CDR2 sequences are MRHNA and SNTAGT. The CDR3 bases are TGTGCCAGCAGTGAATCCGGGACTAGCAACAATGAGCAGTTCTTC. Translation: CASSESGTSNNEQFF.

This clone appeared a few times. This chain links TRBV27 with TRBJ1-2; the D is unclear. Germline V gene sequence: CDR1 MNHEY, CDR2 SMNVEV (reference sequence). Deletions cut 5 bases from V and 0 bases from J, with 10 bases between. This CDR3 has 14 residues. CDR3 DNA: TGTGCCAGCAGTCTCTTCGGGGCTAACTATGGCTACACCTTC. Amino acids: CASSLFGANYGYTF.

The chain uses TRBV11-3 and TRBJ2-5, with a weak D call TRBD2 (6 bases). Trimming shortened V by 4 bases and J by 5 bases, and 17 bases separated the two germline ends. The CDR3 has 15 amino acids. Germline CDR1 reads SGHNT; CDR2 reads YENEEA. This chain's CDR3 is CASSSGRGGEETQYF. The CDR3 DNA reads as TGTGCCAGCAGCTCCGGGCGGGGCGGTGAGGAGACCCAGTACTTC.

This rearrangement joins TRBV28 to TRBJ1-3; D perhaps matches TRBD1 (5 bases). Trimming removed 5 bases at V and 1 base at J, with 9 bases between. This CDR3 region has 14 residues. The germline V gene encodes CDR1 MDHEN and CDR2 SYDVKM. CDR3 nucleotides: TGTGCCAGCAGTCTCCAGGGTTCTGGAAACACCATATATTTT. The encoded protein is CASSLQGSGNTIYF. The full variable domain, its missing parts supplied by reference TRBV28 and TRBJ1-3, is DVKVTQSSRYLVKRTGEKVFLECVQDMDHENMFWYRQDPGLGLRLIYFSYDVKMKEKGDIPEGYSVSREKKERFSLILESASTNQTSMYLCASSLQGSGNTIYFGEGSWLTVV.